This TCR beta chain stems from a study of shared clonotypes between healthy human individuals. Across the whole study: Per donor, CD8 memory used one plate, CD8 naive used two, CD4 memory used three and CD4 naive used three.

Naive CD8 cells lacked CD45RO and underwent positive selection for CCR7, leaving out terminally differentiated effector memory CD45RA+ cells. The study, taken as a whole, reports: It was only blood that was sampled, and tissue repertoires likely differ.

Assay runs were performed at deep level. The assay was immunoSEQ multiplex PCR, and TCRdb's table has in-frame clones only and misses some. The sample yields some 2,000,000 clones, about 95% seen once. About this clone: Its antigen is unknown.

Trimming removed 3 bases at V and 10 bases at J, with 11 bases between. The CDR3 loop spans 13 amino acids. The germline gives CDR1 SGDLS, CDR2 YYNGEE. The gene calls are TRBV9 and TRBJ1-6, with D unresolved. The TCR sequence derives from a man younger than 35 in good health. The material sequenced was naive CD8+ T cells sorted from blood. The CDR3 DNA reads TGTGCCAGCAGCGCGTCCGTGGGATCACCCCTCCACTTT. Encoded protein: CASSASVGSPLHF. The variable domain in full, completed from reference TRBV9 and TRBJ1-6, reads DSGVTQTPKHLITATGQRVTLRCSPRSGDLSVYWYQQSLDQGLQFLIQYYNGEERAKGNILERFSAQQFPDLHSELNLSSLELGDSALYFCASSASVGSPLHFGNGTRLTVT.